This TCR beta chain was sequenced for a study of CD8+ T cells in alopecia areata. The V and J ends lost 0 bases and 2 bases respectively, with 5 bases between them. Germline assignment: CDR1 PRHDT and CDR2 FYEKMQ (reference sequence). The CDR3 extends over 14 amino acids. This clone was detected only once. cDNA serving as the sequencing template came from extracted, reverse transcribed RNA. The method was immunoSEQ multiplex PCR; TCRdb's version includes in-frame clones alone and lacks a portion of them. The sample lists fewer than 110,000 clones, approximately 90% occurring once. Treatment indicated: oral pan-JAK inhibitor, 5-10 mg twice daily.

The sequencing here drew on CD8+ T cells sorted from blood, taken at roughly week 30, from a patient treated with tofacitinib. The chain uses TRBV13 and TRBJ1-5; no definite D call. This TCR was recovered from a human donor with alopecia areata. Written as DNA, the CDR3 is TGTGCCAGCAGCTTAGGTGGGGGCAATCAGCCCCAGCATTTT. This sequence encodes CASSLGGGNQPQHF.